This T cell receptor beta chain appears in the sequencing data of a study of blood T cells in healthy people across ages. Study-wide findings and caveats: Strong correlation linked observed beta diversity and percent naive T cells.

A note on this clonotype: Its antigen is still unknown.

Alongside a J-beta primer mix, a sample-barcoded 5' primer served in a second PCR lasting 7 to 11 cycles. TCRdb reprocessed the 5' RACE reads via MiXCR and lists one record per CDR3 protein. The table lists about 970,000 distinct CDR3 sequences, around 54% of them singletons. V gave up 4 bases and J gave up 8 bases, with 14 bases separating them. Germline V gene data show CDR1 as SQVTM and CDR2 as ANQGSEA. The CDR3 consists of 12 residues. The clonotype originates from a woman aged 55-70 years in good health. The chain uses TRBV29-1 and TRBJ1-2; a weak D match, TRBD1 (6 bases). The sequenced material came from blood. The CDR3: CSVVWGLKGYTF. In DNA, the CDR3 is TGCAGCGTTGTATGGGGGCTGAAGGGCTACACCTTC. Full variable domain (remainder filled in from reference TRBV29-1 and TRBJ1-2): SAVISQKPSRDICQRGTSLTIQCQVDSQVTMMFWYRQQPGQSLTLIATANQGSEATYESGFVIDKFPISRPNLTFSTLTVSNMSPEDSSIYLCSVVWGLKGYTFGSGTRLTVV.